These T cell receptor beta chains were read from a single sample in a study of long-term antiretroviral therapy in people with HIV. Using immunoSEQ multiplex PCR, the repertoire was profiled, and TCRdb retains in-frame clones only, with some absent. This sample carries 20,000 to 25,000 clones, roughly 84% of them seen once, and the ten largest clones take roughly 7.3%. Sequences were derived from unsorted PBMCs, sampled at the start of antiretroviral therapy. The receptors originated from a man aged 50-60 years with HIV. Both conserved end residues are part of each CDR3.

cdr3_length	j_call	v_call	cdr3_aa
15	TRBJ1-3	TRBV2	CASRYTGGSGNTIYF
19	TRBJ1-2	TRBV6-1	CASSESETGLQGANYGYTF
14	TRBJ1-1	TRBV27	CASSRDSRNTEAFF
15	TRBJ2-5	TRBV5-1	CASSLAAGQQETQYF
12	TRBJ1-2	TRBV6-5	CASSYGVTGYTF
17	TRBJ1-5	TRBV27	CASSLRAKGAGNQPQHF
13	TRBJ1-1	TRBV7-9	CASSREQNTEAFF
15	TRBJ2-7	TRBV27	CASSLLAGGRYEQYF
16	TRBJ1-5	TRBV7-8	CASSFYGGTAFQPQHF
15	TRBJ2-5	TRBV4-3	CASSPGGGWQETQYF